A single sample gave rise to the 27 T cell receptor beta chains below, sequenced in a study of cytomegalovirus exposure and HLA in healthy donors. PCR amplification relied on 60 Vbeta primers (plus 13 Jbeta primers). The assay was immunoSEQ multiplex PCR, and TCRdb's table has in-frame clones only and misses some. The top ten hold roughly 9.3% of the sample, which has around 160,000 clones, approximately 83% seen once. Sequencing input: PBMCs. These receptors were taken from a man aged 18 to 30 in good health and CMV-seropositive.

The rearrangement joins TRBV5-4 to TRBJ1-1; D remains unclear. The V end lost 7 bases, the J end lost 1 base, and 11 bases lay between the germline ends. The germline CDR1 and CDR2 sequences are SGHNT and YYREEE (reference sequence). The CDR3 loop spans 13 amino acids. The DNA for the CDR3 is TGTGCCAGCTCCCAGGCGTCGAACACTGAAGCTTTCTTT. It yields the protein CASSQASNTEAFF.

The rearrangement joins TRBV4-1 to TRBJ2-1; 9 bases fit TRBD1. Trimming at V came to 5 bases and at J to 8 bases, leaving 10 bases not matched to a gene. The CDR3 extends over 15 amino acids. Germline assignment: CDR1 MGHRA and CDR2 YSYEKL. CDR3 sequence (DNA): TGCGCCAGCAGCATGCTCCCGGGACAGGGCGATGAGCAGTTCTTC. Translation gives CASSMLPGQGDEQFF.

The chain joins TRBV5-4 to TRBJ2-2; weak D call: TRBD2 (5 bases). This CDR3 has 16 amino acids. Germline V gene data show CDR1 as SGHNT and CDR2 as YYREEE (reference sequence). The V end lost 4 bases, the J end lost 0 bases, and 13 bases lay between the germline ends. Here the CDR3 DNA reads TGTGCCAGCAGCCCTCCCGGGAACGCGAACACCGGGGAGCTGTTTTTT. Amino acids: CASSPPGNANTGELFF.

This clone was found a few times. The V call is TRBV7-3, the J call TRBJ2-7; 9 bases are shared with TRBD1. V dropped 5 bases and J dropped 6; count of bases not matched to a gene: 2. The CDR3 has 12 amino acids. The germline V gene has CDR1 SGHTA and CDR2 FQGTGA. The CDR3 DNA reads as TGTGCCAGCAGCAACAGGGGGCGCGAGCAGTACTTC. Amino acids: CASSNRGREQYF.

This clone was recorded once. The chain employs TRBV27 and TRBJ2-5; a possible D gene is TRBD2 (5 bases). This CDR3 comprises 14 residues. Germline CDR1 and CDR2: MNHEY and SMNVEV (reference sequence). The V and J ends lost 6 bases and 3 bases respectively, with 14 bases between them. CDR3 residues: CASRMPGYEETQYF. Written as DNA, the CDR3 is TGTGCCAGCAGGATGCCGGGGTACGAAGAGACCCAGTACTTC.

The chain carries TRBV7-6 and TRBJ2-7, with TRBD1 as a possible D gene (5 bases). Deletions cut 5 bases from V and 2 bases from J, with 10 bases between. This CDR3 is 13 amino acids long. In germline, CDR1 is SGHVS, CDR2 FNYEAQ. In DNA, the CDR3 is TGTGCCAGCAGCAAGACAGTTACCTACGAGCAGTACTTC. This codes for CASSKTVTYEQYF.

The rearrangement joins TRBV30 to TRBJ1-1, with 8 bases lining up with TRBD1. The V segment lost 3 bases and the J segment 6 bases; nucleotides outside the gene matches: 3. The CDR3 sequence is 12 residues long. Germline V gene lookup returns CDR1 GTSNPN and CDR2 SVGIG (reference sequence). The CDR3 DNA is TGTGCCTGGAGCACAGGGGGGCCTGAAGCTTTCTTT. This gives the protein CAWSTGGPEAFF.

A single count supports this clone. The CDR3 loop is CASSYRSAGQGANNYGYTF. Here the CDR3 DNA reads TGTGCCAGCAGCTATAGGTCCGCGGGACAGGGGGCGAATAACTATGGCTACACCTTC. V gene TRBV7-9 combines with J gene TRBJ1-2; TRBD1 agrees at 12 bases. This CDR3 comprises 19 residues. Germline values: CDR1 SEHNR, CDR2 FQNEAQ (reference sequence). Trimming took 4 bases from V and 1 from J; bases not matched to a gene: 13.

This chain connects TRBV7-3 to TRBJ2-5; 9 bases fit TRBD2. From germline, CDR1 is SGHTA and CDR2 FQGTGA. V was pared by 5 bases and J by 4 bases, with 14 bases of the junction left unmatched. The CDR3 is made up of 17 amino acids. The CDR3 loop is CASSHSRGGGARETQYF. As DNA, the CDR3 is TGTGCCAGCAGCCATTCCCGAGGCGGGGGGGCCCGAGAGACCCAGTACTTC. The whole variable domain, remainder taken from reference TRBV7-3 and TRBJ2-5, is GAGVSQTPSNKVTEKGKYVELRCDPISGHTALYWYRQSLGQGPEFLIYFQGTGAADDSGLPNDRFFAVRPEGSVSTLKIQRTERGDSAVYLCASSHSRGGGARETQYFGPGTRLLVL.

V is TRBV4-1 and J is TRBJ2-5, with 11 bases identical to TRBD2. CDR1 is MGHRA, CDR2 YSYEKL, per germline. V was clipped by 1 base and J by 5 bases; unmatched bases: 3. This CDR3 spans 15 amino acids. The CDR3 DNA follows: TGCGCCAGCAGCCAAGCTAGCGGGGGGCGGGAGACCCAGTACTTC. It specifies CASSQASGGRETQYF.

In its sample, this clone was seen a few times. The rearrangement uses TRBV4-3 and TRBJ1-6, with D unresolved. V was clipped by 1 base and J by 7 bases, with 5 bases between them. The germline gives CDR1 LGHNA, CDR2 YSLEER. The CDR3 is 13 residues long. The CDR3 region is CASSQVSNSPLHF. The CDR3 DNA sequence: TGCGCCAGCAGCCAAGTCTCGAATTCACCCCTCCACTTT.

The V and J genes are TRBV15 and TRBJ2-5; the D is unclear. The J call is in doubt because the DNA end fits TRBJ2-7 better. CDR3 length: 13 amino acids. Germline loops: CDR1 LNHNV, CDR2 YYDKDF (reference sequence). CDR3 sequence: CATSRDTPYEQYF. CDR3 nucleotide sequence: TGTGCCACCAGCAGAGACACCCCCTACGAGCAGTACTTC.

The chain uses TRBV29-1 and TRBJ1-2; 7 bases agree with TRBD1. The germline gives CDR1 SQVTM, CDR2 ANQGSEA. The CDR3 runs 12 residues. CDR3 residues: CRDRQGDYGYTF. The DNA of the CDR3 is TGCAGAGATAGACAGGGCGACTATGGCTACACCTTC.

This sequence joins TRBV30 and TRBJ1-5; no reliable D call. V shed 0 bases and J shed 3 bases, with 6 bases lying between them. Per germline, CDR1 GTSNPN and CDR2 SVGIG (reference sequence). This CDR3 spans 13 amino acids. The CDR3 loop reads CAWSVQNNQPQHF. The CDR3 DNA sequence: TGTGCCTGGAGTGTACAGAACAATCAGCCCCAGCATTTT.

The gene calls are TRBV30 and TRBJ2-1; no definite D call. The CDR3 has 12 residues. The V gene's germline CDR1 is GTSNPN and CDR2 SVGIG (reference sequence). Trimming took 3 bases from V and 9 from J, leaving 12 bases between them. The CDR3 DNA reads TGTGCCTGGAGCCGCGAGGATCTTGAGCAGTTCTTC. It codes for CAWSREDLEQFF.

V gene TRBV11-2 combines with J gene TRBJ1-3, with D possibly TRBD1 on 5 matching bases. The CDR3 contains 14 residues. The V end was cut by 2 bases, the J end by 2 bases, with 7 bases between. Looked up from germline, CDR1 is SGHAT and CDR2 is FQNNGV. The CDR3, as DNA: TGTGCCAGCAGCTTATTCAGGGCTGGAAACACCATATATTTT. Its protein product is CASSLFRAGNTIYF. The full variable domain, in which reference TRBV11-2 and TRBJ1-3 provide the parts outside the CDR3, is EAGVAQSPRYKIIEKRQSVAFWCNPISGHATLYWYQQILGQGPKLLIQFQNNGVVDDSQLPKDRFSAERLKGVDSTLKIQPAKLEDSAVYLCASSLFRAGNTIYFGEGSWLTVV.

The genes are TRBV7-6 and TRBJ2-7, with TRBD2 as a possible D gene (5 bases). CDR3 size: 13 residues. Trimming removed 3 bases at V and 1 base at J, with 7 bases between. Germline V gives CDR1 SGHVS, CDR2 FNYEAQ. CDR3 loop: CASSFGVSYEQYF. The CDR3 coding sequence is TGTGCCAGCAGCTTCGGGGTTTCCTACGAGCAGTACTTC.

The CDR3 region is CAISVDSTYEQYF. The CDR3 DNA sequence: TGTGCCATCAGTGTGGACAGTACCTACGAGCAGTACTTC. V usage is TRBV10-3 and J usage is TRBJ2-7, with a possible D match to TRBD1 (6 bases). Trimming stripped 4 bases from V and 2 bases from J, with 9 bases between. This CDR3 is built from 13 residues. Germline CDR1 ENHRY, CDR2 SYGVKD.

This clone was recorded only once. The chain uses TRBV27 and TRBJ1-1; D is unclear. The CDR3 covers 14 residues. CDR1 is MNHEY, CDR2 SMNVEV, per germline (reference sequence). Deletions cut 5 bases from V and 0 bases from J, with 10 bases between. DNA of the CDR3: TGTGCCAGCAGTACCCTTACTGTGAACACTGAAGCTTTCTTT. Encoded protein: CASSTLTVNTEAFF.

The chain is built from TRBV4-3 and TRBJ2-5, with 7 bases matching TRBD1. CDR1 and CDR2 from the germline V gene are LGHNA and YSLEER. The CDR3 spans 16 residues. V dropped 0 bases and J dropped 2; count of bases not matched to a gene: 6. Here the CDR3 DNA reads TGCGCCAGCAGCCAAGACAGGGGGTGGAGGCAAGAGACCCAGTACTTC. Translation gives CASSQDRGWRQETQYF.

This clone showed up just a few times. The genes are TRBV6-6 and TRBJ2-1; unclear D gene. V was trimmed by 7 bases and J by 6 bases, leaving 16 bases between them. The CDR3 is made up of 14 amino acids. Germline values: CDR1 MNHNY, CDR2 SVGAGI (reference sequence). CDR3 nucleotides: TGTGCCAGCACCCCTATTGGAGCCTCCAATGAGCAGTTCTTC. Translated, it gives CASTPIGASNEQFF.

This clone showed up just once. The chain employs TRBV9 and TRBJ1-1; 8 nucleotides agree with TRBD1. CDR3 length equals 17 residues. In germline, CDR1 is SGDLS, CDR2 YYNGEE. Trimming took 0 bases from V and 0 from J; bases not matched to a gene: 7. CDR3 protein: CASSVGQGLRLNTEAFF. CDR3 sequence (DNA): TGTGCCAGCAGCGTAGGACAGGGGTTGAGGCTGAACACTGAAGCTTTCTTT. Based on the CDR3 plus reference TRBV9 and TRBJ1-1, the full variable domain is DSGVTQTPKHLITATGQRVTLRCSPRSGDLSVYWYQQSLDQGLQFLIQYYNGEERAKGNILERFSAQQFPDLHSELNLSSLELGDSALYFCASSVGQGLRLNTEAFFGQGTRLTVV.

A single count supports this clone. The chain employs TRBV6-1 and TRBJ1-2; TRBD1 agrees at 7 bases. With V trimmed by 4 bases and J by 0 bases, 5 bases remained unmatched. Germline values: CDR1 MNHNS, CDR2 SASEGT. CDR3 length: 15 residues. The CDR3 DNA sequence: TGTGCCAGCAGTGTGACAGGGTCGGCTAACTATGGCTACACCTTC. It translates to CASSVTGSANYGYTF.

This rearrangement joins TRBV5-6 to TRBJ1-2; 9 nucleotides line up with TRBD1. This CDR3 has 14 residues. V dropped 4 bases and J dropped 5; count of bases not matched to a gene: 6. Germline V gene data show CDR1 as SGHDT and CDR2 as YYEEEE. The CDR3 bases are TGTGCCAGCAGCCTCCCGGACAGGGGTTATGGCTACACCTTC. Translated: CASSLPDRGYGYTF.

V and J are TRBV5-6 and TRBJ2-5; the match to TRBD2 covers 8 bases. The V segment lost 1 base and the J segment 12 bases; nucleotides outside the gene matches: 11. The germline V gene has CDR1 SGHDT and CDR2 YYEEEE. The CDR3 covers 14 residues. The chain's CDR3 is CASSLSGGPDREYF. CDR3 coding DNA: TGTGCCAGCAGCTTGAGCGGGGGCCCAGACCGGGAGTACTTC.

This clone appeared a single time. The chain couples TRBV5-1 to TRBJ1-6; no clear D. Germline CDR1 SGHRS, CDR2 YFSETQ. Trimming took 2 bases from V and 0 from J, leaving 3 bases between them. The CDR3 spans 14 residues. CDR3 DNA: TGCGCCAGCAGCTTCGGCTCCTATAATTCACCCCTCCACTTT. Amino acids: CASSFGSYNSPLHF.

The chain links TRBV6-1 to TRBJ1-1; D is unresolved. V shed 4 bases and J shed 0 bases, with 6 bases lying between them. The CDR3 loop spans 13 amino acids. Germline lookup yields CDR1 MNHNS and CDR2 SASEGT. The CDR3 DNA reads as TGTGCCAGCAGTGGCCAGGTGAACACTGAAGCTTTCTTT. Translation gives CASSGQVNTEAFF.